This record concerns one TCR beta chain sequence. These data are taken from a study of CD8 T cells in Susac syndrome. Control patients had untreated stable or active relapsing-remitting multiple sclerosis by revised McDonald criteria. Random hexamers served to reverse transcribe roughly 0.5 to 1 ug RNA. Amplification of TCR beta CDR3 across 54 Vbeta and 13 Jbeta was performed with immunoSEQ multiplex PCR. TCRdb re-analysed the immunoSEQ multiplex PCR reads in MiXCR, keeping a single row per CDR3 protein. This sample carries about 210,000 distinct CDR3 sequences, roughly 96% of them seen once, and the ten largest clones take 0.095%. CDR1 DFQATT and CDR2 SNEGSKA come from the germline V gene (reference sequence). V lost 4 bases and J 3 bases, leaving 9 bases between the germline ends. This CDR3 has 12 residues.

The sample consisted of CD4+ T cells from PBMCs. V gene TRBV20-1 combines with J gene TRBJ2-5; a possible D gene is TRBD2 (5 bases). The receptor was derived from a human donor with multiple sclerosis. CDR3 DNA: TGCAGTGCTACAAGCGGAGAAGAGACCCAGTACTTC. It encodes CSATSGEETQYF.